This entry features one T cell receptor beta chain sequence. Its matching antigen is unknown. CD45RO-negative CD8 cells positively selected for CCR7 made up the naive population, which excluded terminally differentiated effector memory CD45RA+ cells. This sample is part of a study of shared clonotypes between healthy human individuals. Study-wide points: Sharing across four donors was highest in naive CD4 (around 5%) and lowest in memory CD8 (0.4%).

Germline V lookup: CDR1 LNHNV, CDR2 YYDKDF (reference sequence). The trim removed 6 bases at V and 1 base at J, leaving 2 bases unmatched. The CDR3 totals 13 residues. Original processing notes: Junction-only sequences without quality scores came from ImmunoSEQ, so filtering differed. TCRdb's table, derived via immunoSEQ multiplex PCR, lists solely in-frame clones and lacks some. V, J and clone size were drawn from that table, and D and trimming were deduced from the DNA. The sample gives roughly 2.1 million clones, roughly 91% of which show up once; about 1.8% is in the top ten. Source material: naive CD8+ T cells from PBMCs. The chain has TRBV15 and TRBJ2-5; 7 positions agree with TRBD2. The TCR originated in a man aged 18-30 years in good health. Some clones in this sample may be carry-over from other donors' samples. Here the CDR3 DNA reads TGTGCCACCAGGGGAGGGTCCCAAGAGACCCAGTACTTC. This gives the protein CATRGGSQETQYF.